This T cell receptor (beta chain) is from a study of T cells in Graves' hyperthyroidism and ophthalmopathy. Study-wide results and limits: Blood shared most expanded thyroid clonotypes above 0.001.

This CDR3 has 12 amino acids. CDR1 DFQATT and CDR2 SNEGSKA come from the germline V gene (reference sequence). V was pared by 6 bases and J by 3 bases, with 12 bases between. This clonotype was seen ten or more times. Antigen unknown. These patients, aged 18 to 65, had recently diagnosed hyperthyroidism lasting under 2 months. It was uncontrolled infection, other autoimmune disease, pregnancy or lactation that excluded patients. Amplified regions were TCR beta CDR3 sequences from RNA transcripts. A first-round RT-PCR of the TCR CDR3 used the HTBI primer set. TCRdb analysed the multiplex PCR reads with MiXCR anew, one entry per CDR3 protein. The sample lists 540,000 or so distinct CDR3 sequences, around a sixth occurring once.

Specimen: blood. This rearrangement joins TRBV20-1 to TRBJ2-7; D is unclear. The TCR was taken from a woman in her 30s with Graves' hyperthyroidism. In nucleotides, the CDR3 is TGCAGTGCCCGTGGCAGGTTCTACGAGCAGTACTTC. Its protein is CSARGRFYEQYF.